This T cell receptor (beta chain) was identified during a study of T cells in Graves' hyperthyroidism and ophthalmopathy (dated by TCRdb to 2018 to 2020). Study-wide context: Peripheral blood samples were taken at the time of initial diagnosis, prior to any treatment. To identify TCR V-J signatures that set the groups apart, the researchers used a discovery cohort of about a hundred patients, made up of 40 to 45 with Graves' ophthalmopathy and about 60 with stable Graves' hyperthyroidism. Prospective prediction of ophthalmopathy was tested in an independent validation cohort of approximately 18 hyperthyroidism patients and some 17 patients who later progressed to ophthalmopathy. The 100 or so discovery patients were randomly divided into training and test sets at a 7:3 ratio. The study also compared thyroid tissue and blood T-cell repertoires from about six Graves' hyperthyroidism patients. Following sampling, methimazole starting at 30 mg daily was given to hyperthyroidism patients, and high-dose intravenous methylprednisolone was given to ophthalmopathy patients. TCR Vbeta CDR3 sequencing of approximately 140 peripheral blood samples (over 40 ophthalmopathy, 75 hyperthyroidism and approximately 17 progressor patients) is reported in the paper.

Ophthalmopathy patients had moderately to severely active disease, with a Clinical Activity Score of 3 or more, a NOSPECS grade of 4 or more, and a disease duration of less than 3 months. Any patient with an uncontrolled infection, another autoimmune disease, pregnancy or lactation was excluded. Clinical symptoms, serum thyroxine and TRAb, thyroid ultrasound, and orbital computed tomography formed the basis for the diagnoses. PBMCs were isolated from approximately 10 ml of fresh peripheral blood by Ficoll-Paque density gradient centrifugation. Trizol reagent was used to extract total RNA, and RNA quality was then checked on an Agilent 2100 Bioanalyzer. The CDR3 runs 14 residues from the cysteine to the phenylalanine. Of all the DNA, just the CDR3 is kept, 42 bases in frame from base 1. Per the germline V gene, SGHTA is the CDR1 and FQGNSA is the CDR2. Trimming accounts for 4 bases at V and 3 bases at J, while the number of junction bases matched to no gene is 4.

The TCR beta CDR3 regions were amplified from the RNA transcripts. For the first round of RT-PCR on the TCR CDR3, the HTBI primer set was used together with the Qiagen OneStep RT-PCR kit. Libraries were constructed in a second round of multiplex PCR, after which size selection and purification were carried out. Sequencing of the libraries was done on an Illumina HiSeq2000 using paired-end 100 bp reads. On the study's bioinformatics: SOAPnuke was used to process the raw data, removing reads that contained adapters or uncalled bases, had a mean Phred below 15, or lacked an exact match to the constant primer or identifier. COPE v1.2.5 was used to merge high-quality paired reads, and clonotypes were defined as unique nucleotide sequences. Clonotypes were aligned to IMGT TRBV, TRBD and TRBJ reference segments using MiTCR v1.1. Analysis was restricted to V-J combinations with a frequency above 0.0001, which covered roughly 99% of repertoires. A TCS score was defined as the ratio of F50 (clonal expansion) to E x V (chaos), with BLOSUM62-based TCRdist applied between CDR3 peptides within each V-J. Welch's t-statistics and random forest reduced just over 500 V-J features to 13, which were used in a naive Bayes classifier (R e1071). The public reads were run again by TCRdb, first through fastp at Q25 and then through MiXCR, and only productive beta chains were kept. Merged by CDR3 protein, the rows form single entries marked with the most common genes and DNA. Clone size and V and J calls follow TCRdb, not the original study. For this sample the table gives around 290,000 distinct CDR3 sequences, of which 15% to 20% were detected only once. The ten largest clones add up to approximately 57% of the sample.

This clonotype was counted many times. It lacks a known antigen. No quality values exist for individual bases; no much larger clone is one base distant. General conclusions and limits of the study: Sample size was not statistically predetermined, and investigators were not blinded to group allocation. In cross-validation, a model built on a 13 V-J signature told ophthalmopathy apart from stable hyperthyroidism with approximately 90% sensitivity and around 83% specificity, and in testing the same model reached 80%/75%. Most expanded thyroid clonotypes (frequency above 0.001) were also found in blood, which suggests that blood repertoires may mirror thyroid immune responses. In validation, the model predicted progression to ophthalmopathy a median of 6.5 months before onset, with roughly 70% sensitivity and roughly 77% specificity.

The chain uses TRBV7-2 and TRBJ2-7; 9 nucleotides in the junction match TRBD2. Sequenced: blood. This receptor was identified in a woman in her sixties or seventies with Graves' ophthalmopathy. The CDR3 is CASSSSSGNYEQYF. The DNA sequence reads TGTGCCAGCAGCTCCTCTAGCGGGAACTACGAGCAGTACTTC.